These 19 T cell receptor beta chains were all obtained from the same sample, sequenced in a study of identical twins. TCRdb re-called the 5' RACE reads through MiXCR, storing one row per CDR3 protein. The sample yields under 800,000 distinct CDR3 sequences, 21% seen once. These data were also filed under a second study, of T cells expressing NK-cell markers.

Material for sequencing was PBMCs. These receptors were collected from a woman under 30 in good health.

This clonotype has only a few counts. The genes are TRBV10-2 and TRBJ2-7, with D perhaps matching TRBD1 or TRBD2 (6 bases each). Trimming removed 7 bases from V and 5 bases from J, with 15 bases in between. The germline V gene encodes CDR1 WSHSY and CDR2 SAAADI. This CDR3 contains 13 residues. The CDR3 loop reads CASIFGGANEQYF. The CDR3 nucleotides are TGCGCCAGCATTTTCGGGGGCGCCAACGAGCAGTACTTC.

The chain is built from TRBV7-8 and TRBJ1-5; D is possibly TRBD1 (5 bases). V lost 5 bases and J lost 7, with 15 bases in between. Germline V CDR1 and CDR2: SGHVS, FQNEAQ. The CDR3 consists of 14 residues. The CDR3 sequence is CASSRGRVLQPQHF. The DNA of the CDR3 is TGTGCCAGCAGCCGGGGCAGGGTTTTACAGCCCCAGCATTTT.

This clonotype was counted a few times. The CDR3 region is CSARDPGGRGETQYF. The CDR3 bases are TGCAGTGCTAGAGACCCGGGGGGGCGGGGAGAGACCCAGTACTTC. The chain links TRBV20-1 to TRBJ2-5; 8 bases line up with TRBD2. Trimming cost V 0 bases and J 4 bases; bases outside gene matches: 7. CDR1 and CDR2 (germline): DFQATT, SNEGSKA (reference sequence). The CDR3 covers 15 residues.

The chain has TRBV12-3 or TRBV12-4 and TRBJ1-1; 7 bases are a match to TRBD1. Trimming removed 6 bases from V and 3 bases from J; junction bases left unmatched: 4. CDR3 length: 13 amino acids. In nucleotides, the CDR3 is TGTGCCAGCAGGGGGGGACAGCACACTGAAGCTTTCTTT. It translates to CASRGGQHTEAFF.

The chain couples TRBV5-1 to TRBJ2-1; 9 bases fit TRBD2. The CDR3 totals 16 residues. The germline CDR1 and CDR2 sequences are SGHRS and YFSETQ. J gave up 2 bases and V 0 bases, and 3 bases lay outside the gene matches. This CDR3 reads CASSLAERGAYNEQFF. In nucleotides, the CDR3 is TGCGCCAGCAGCTTGGCAGAGCGGGGGGCCTACAATGAGCAGTTCTTC.

The chain uses TRBV18 and TRBJ2-1, with TRBD2 identical over 7 bases. CDR3 length equals 16 residues. V shed 4 bases, J shed 7 bases, and the junction held 13 bases outside the gene matches. Germline V gene lookup returns CDR1 KGHSH and CDR2 LQKENI. The CDR3 spells CASSLEPPSGGNEQFF. CDR3 coding DNA: TGTGCCAGCTCACTTGAACCCCCTAGCGGAGGGAATGAGCAGTTCTTC.

This clonotype was picked up a small number of times. This chain joins TRBV12-3 or TRBV12-4 and TRBJ2-7, with a weak D call TRBD2 (5 bases). The CDR3 length is 15 residues. V lost 2 bases and J 0 bases, leaving 11 bases between the germline ends. The CDR3 coding sequence is TGTGCCAGCAGTTTATGGGGAGAGAGCTCCTACGAGCAGTACTTC. Protein: CASSLWGESSYEQYF.

This clonotype was seen many times. The V call is TRBV6-2 or TRBV6-3, the J call TRBJ2-5; D gene unclear. CDR1 is MNHEY and CDR2 is SVGEGT in the germline V gene. The V end lost 1 base, the J end lost 5 bases, and 5 bases lay between the germline ends. This CDR3 is built from 12 residues. CDR3 DNA: TGTGCCAGCAGTTACTTCGAGGAGACCCAGTACTTC. It yields the protein CASSYFEETQYF.

The chain employs TRBV11-2 and TRBJ2-3; 7 nucleotides line up with TRBD2. Germline CDR1 reads SGHAT; CDR2 reads FQNNGV. The ends lost 3 bases at V and 2 bases at J; junction bases unmatched: 5. The CDR3 extends over 15 amino acids. The CDR3 loop reads CASSFRGRNTDTQYF. In nucleotides, the CDR3 is TGTGCCAGCAGCTTCCGCGGGAGAAACACAGATACGCAGTATTTT.

This clonotype was observed at least ten times. V is TRBV11-2 and J is TRBJ2-5; possible D gene TRBD1, 5 bases. This CDR3 spans 13 amino acids. Trimming cost V 6 bases and J 0 bases, with 8 bases left between them. Germline V lookup: CDR1 SGHAT, CDR2 FQNNGV. The CDR3 bases are TGTGCCAGCAGACGACAGTACCAAGAGACCCAGTACTTC. Encoded protein: CASRRQYQETQYF.

This clonotype was seen a handful of times. This sequence joins TRBV5-5 and TRBJ2-1; tentative D call: TRBD1 (5 bases). V was shortened by 3 bases and J by 2 bases, with 12 bases between the two germline ends. The CDR3 is 15 amino acids. Germline lookup yields CDR1 SGHKS and CDR2 YYEKEE (reference sequence). The CDR3 region is CASSSEGVPYNEQFF. In DNA, the CDR3 is TGTGCCAGCAGCTCGGAAGGGGTTCCCTACAATGAGCAGTTCTTC.

The chain recombines TRBV24-1 with TRBJ2-7, with a weak D call TRBD1 (5 bases). Germline-derived CDR1 and CDR2 are KGHDR and SFDVKD. The CDR3 runs 14 residues. Deletions cut 8 bases from V and 0 bases from J, with 13 bases between. The CDR3 sequence: CATINRRASYEQYF. The CDR3 DNA is TGTGCCACCATAAACAGGCGCGCCTCCTACGAGCAGTACTTC.

This clonotype has just a few counts. This chain uses TRBV20-1 with TRBJ2-2, with TRBD2 as a possible D gene (6 bases). V gave up 3 bases and J gave up 7 bases, with 15 bases separating them. The CDR3 loop spans 14 amino acids. Per germline, CDR1 DFQATT and CDR2 SNEGSKA (reference sequence). Written as DNA, the CDR3 is TGCAGTGCTAGGGGTCCGGGAGCGGGCGGGGAGCTGTTTTTT. This translates into CSARGPGAGGELFF.

A few counts support this clonotype. This sequence joins TRBV10-3 and TRBJ2-2; 12 nucleotides agree with TRBD1. Germline V gene sequence: CDR1 ENHRY, CDR2 SYGVKD. The length of the CDR3 is 17 residues. The V and J ends lost 7 bases and 5 bases, in that order; junction bases with no gene match: 11. The CDR3 nucleotides read TGTGCCATCACTGATCCCGGGACAGGGGGCGATACCGGGGAGCTGTTTTTT. Encoded protein: CAITDPGTGGDTGELFF.

This clonotype occurred many times. V gene TRBV5-1 combines with J gene TRBJ1-4; D not certain. CDR3 size: 15 residues. Looked up from germline, CDR1 is SGHRS and CDR2 is YFSETQ. The ends were cut back, 1 base at V and 4 bases at J, with 11 bases in the middle. This chain's CDR3 is CASSLISSGNEKLFF. In DNA form, the CDR3 reads TGCGCCAGCAGCTTGATATCGTCCGGTAATGAAAAACTGTTTTTT.

At least ten counts were recorded for this clonotype. The gene calls are TRBV12-3 or TRBV12-4 and TRBJ1-1; D may be TRBD1 (5 bases). This CDR3 region has 13 residues. V dropped 7 bases and J dropped 0 bases, with 9 bases sitting between them. CDR3 amino acids: CASTPRVNTEAFF. The CDR3 DNA is TGTGCCAGCACCCCCAGGGTGAACACTGAAGCTTTCTTT.

This clonotype showed up many times. In DNA, the CDR3 is TGCGCCAGCAGCCAAGAAATCACAGGGTACAATCAGCCCCAGCATTTT. This sequence encodes CASSQEITGYNQPQHF. The chain links TRBV4-3 to TRBJ1-5, with a tentative D call TRBD1 (6 bases). CDR1 and CDR2 from the germline V gene are LGHNA and YSLEER. The CDR3 is 16 amino acids. Trimming left V 0 bases short and J 3 bases short, with 12 bases between.

A few counts support this clonotype. The CDR3 sequence: CASSLPTSGGVTDTQYF. CDR3 nucleotides: TGTGCCAGCAGCCTCCCCACTAGCGGGGGGGTTACAGATACGCAGTATTTT. This sequence joins TRBV7-2 and TRBJ2-3; 13 nucleotides agree with TRBD2. The CDR3 totals 17 residues. Germline CDR1 and CDR2: SGHTA and FQGNSA. V dropped 5 bases and J dropped 3; count of bases not matched to a gene: 8.

This clonotype appeared a few times. This sequence joins TRBV23-1 and TRBJ2-1; 8 bases agree with TRBD2. TRBV23-1 is an open reading frame, and its role is uncertain. This CDR3 region has 14 residues. Unmatched junction bases numbered 15, after V lost 10 bases and J lost 10 bases. CDR3 protein: CATKFYGGAGEQFF. Here the CDR3 DNA reads TGCGCCACCAAGTTCTACGGGGGGGCGGGGGAGCAGTTCTTC.